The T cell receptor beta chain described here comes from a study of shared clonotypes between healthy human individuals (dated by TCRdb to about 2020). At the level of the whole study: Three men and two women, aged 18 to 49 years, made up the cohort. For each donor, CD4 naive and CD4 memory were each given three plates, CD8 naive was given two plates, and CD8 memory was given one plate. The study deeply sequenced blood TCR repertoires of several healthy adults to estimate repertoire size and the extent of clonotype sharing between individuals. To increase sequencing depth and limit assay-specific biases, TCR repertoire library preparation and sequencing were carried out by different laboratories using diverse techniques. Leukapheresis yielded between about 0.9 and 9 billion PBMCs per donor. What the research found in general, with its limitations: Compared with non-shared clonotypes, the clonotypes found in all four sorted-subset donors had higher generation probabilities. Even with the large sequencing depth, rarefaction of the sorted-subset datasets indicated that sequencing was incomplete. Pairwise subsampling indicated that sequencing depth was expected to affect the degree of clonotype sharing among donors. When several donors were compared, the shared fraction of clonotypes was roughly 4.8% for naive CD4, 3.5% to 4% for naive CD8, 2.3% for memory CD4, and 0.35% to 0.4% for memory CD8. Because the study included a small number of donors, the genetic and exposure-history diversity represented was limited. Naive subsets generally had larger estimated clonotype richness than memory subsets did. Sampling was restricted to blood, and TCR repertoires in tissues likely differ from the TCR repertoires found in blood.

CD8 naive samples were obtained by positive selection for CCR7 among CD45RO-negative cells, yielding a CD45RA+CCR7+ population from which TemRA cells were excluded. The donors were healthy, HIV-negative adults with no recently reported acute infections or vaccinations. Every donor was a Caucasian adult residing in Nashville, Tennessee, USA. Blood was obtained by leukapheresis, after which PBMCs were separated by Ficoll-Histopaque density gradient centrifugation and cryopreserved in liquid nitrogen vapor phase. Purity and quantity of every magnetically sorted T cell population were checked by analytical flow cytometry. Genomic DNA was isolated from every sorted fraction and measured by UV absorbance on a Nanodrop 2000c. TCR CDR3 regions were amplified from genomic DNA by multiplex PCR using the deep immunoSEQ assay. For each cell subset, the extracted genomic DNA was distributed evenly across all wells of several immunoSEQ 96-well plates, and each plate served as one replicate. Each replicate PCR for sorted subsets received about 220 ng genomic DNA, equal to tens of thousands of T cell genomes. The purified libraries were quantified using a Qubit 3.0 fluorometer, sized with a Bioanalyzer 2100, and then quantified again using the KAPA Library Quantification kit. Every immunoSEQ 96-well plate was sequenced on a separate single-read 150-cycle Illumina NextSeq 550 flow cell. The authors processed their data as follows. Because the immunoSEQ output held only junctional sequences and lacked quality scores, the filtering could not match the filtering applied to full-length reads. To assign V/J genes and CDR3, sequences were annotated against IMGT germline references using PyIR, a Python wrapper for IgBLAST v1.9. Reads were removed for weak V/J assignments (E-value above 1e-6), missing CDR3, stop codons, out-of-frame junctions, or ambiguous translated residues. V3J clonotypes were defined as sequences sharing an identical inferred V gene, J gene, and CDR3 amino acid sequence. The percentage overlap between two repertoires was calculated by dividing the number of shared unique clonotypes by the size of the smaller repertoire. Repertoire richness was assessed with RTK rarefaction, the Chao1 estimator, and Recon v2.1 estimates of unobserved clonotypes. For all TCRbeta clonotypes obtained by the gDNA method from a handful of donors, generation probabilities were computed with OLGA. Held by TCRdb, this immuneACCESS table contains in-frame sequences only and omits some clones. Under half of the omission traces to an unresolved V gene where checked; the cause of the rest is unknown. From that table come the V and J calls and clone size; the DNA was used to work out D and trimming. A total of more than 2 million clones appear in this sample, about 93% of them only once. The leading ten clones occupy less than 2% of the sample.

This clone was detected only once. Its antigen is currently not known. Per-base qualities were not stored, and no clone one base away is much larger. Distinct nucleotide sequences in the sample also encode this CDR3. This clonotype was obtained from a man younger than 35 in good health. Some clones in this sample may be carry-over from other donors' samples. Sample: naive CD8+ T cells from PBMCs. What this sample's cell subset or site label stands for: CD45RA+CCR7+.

The sequenced DNA: TGTGCCTGGAGTGGTGGATTTAGCAATCAGCCCCAGCATTTT. The encoded protein is CAWSGGFSNQPQHF. In this chain, TRBV30 is recombined with TRBJ1-5, with no confidently assigned D gene. Including cysteine and phenylalanine, the CDR3 has 14 amino acids. Only the CDR3 portion is preserved as DNA: 42 bases, with reading frame beginning at the first base. The germline V gene (reference sequence) provides CDR1 GTSNPN and CDR2 SVGIG. Trimming at the junction amounts to 1 base on V and 0 bases on J, and the germline ends lie 7 bases apart.